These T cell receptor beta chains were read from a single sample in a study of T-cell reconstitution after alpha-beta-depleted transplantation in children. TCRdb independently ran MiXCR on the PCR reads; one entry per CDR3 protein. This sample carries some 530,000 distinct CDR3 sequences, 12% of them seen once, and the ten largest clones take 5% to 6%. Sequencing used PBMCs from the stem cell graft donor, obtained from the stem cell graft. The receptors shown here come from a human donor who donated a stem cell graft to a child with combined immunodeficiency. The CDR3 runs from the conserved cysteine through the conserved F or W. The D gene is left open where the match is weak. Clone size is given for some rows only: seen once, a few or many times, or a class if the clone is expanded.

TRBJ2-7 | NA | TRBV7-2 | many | CASSSPIEQYF | TGTGCCAGCAGCTCCCCTATTGAGCAGTACTTC
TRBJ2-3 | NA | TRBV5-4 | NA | CASSLVGGTNPQYF | TGTGCCAGCAGCTTGGTTGGCGGGACGAATCCGCAGTATTTT
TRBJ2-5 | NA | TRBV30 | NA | CAWRDKETQYF | TGTGCCTGGAGAGACAAGGAGACCCAGTACTTC
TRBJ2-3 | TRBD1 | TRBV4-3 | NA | CASSQETGGADTQYF | TGCGCCAGCAGCCAGGAAACAGGGGGCGCAGATACGCAGTATTTT
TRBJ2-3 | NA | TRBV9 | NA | CASSYGGAYTDTQYF | TGTGCCAGCAGCTACGGCGGGGCCTACACAGATACGCAGTATTTT
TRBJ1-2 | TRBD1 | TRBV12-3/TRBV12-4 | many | CASSPGTGDLRGYTF | TGTGCCAGCAGTCCAGGGACAGGGGATCTACGTGGCTACACCTTC
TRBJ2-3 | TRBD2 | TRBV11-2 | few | CASSLLAGDLRDTQYF | TGTGCCAGCAGCTTACTAGCGGGGGACCTTCGGGATACGCAGTATTTT
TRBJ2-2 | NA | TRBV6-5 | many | CASSSQVENTGELFF | TGTGCCAGCAGTTCCCAGGTGGAGAACACCGGGGAGCTGTTTTTT
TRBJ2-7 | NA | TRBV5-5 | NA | CASSSPGLYEQYF | TGTGCCAGCAGCTCACCCGGACTATACGAGCAGTACTTC
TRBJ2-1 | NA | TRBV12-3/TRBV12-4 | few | CASSERRSSYNEQFF | TGTGCCAGCAGCGAGCGGAGGAGCTCCTACAATGAGCAGTTCTTC
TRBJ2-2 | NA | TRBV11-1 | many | CASSLSSRADLRIGELFF | TGTGCCAGCAGCTTAAGTTCGAGGGCGGATCTACGGATCGGGGAGCTGTTTTTT
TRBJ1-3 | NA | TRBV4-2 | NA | CASSQDPQTFTGNTIYF | TGTGCCAGCAGCCAAGACCCACAGACCTTTACTGGAAACACCATATATTTT
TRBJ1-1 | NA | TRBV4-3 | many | CASSPARGVRRNTEAFF | TGCGCCAGCAGCCCCGCCCGGGGGGTGAGGAGGAACACTGAAGCTTTCTTT
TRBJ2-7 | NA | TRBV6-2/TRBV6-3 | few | CASSYSYPAGPPYEQYF | TGTGCCAGCAGTTACTCCTACCCAGCAGGGCCACCCTACGAGCAGTACTTC
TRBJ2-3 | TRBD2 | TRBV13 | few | CASTPGREAGTQYF | TGTGCCAGCACCCCGGGGCGGGAGGCGGGTACGCAGTATTTT
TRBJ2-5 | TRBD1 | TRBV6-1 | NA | CASSTTGGSGETQYF | TGTGCCAGCAGTACCACAGGGGGCTCGGGGGAGACCCAGTACTTC
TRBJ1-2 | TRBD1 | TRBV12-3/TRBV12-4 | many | CASSLEQGTYGYTF | TGTGCCAGCAGCTTAGAACAGGGGACCTATGGCTACACCTTC
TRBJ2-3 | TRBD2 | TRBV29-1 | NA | CSVHYTSERTDTQYF | TGCAGCGTTCACTATACTAGCGAGCGTACAGATACGCAGTATTTT